A single TCR beta chain is shown here with its context. The antigen remains unidentified. This entry is derived from a study of post-analysis software for immune sequencing data. Study-wide results and limits: For normalized Chao1 diversity, multiple sclerosis patients scored significantly lower than controls did. Analysis by F measure revealed that same-batch samples clustered strongly together.

Carried by the TCR beta cDNA libraries were unique molecular identifiers. cDNA molecules numbering about half a million came from roughly 1 to 10 million T cells. TCRdb reprocessed the PCR reads via MiXCR and lists one record per CDR3 protein. The repertoire holds 160,000 or so distinct CDR3 sequences, around 36% seen once, with 28% in the top ten. This specimen consisted of blood, obtained after autologous hematopoietic stem cell transplantation. This sequence originates from a girl under 18 with multiple sclerosis.

CDR3 protein: CASSYLTPGLAGEAPYEQYF. CDR3 bases: TGTGCCAGCAGTTACTTGACGCCGGGACTAGCGGGGGAGGCTCCCTACGAGCAGTACTTC. The chain employs TRBV6-2 or TRBV6-3 and TRBJ2-7, with 14 positions matching TRBD2. V dropped 1 base and J dropped 2; count of bases not matched to a gene: 13. This CDR3 has 20 amino acids. The germline CDR1 and CDR2 sequences are MNHEY and SVGEGT.